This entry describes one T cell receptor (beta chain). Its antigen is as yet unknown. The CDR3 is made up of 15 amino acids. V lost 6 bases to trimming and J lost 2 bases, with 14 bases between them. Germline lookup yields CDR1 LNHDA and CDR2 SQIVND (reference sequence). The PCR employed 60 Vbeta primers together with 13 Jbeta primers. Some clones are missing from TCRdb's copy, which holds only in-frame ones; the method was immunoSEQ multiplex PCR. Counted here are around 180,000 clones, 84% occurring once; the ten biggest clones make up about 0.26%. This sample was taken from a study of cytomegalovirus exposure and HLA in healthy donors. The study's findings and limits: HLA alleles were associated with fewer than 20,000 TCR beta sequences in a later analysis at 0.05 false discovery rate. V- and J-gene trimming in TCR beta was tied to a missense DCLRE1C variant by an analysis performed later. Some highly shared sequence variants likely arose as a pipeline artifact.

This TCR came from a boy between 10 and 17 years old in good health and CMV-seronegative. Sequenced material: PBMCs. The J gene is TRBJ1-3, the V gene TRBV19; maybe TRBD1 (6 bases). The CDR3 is CASSLIRTAGNTIYF. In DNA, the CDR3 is TGTGCCAGTAGCCTCATCAGGACAGCTGGAAACACCATATATTTT.